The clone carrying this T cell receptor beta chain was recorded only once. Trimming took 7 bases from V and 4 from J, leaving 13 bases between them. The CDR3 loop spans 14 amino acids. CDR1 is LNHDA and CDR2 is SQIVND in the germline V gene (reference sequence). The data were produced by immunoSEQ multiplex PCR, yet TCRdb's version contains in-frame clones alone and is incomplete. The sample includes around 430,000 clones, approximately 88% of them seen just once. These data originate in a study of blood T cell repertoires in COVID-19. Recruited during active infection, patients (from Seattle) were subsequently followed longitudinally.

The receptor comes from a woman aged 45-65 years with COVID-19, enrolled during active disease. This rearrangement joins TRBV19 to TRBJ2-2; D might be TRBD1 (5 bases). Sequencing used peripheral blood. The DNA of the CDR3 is TGTGCCAGTACCCTCGGACATTCCACCGGGGAGCTGTTTTTT. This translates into CASTLGHSTGELFF.